The next 6 T cell receptor beta chains were all read from a single sample in a study of T-cell memory formation after mild COVID-19. MiXCR, applied by TCRdb to the 5' RACE reads, yields one record per CDR3 protein. The sample contains roughly 510,000 distinct CDR3 sequences, approximately 15% of which appear only once. Sequencing was performed on PBMCs or a T cell subset sorted from them (not recorded which). The receptors were sampled from an adult woman who had mild COVID-19 (a few samples of this study predate the infection). Cell type and time point are not known.

This clonotype was observed a few times. The V call is TRBV30, the J call TRBJ1-1, with no clear D. This CDR3 region has 13 residues. Trimming removed 0 bases at V and 2 bases at J, with 7 bases between. Germline CDR1 GTSNPN, CDR2 SVGIG (reference sequence). CDR3 coding DNA: TGTGCCTGGAGTGTGCGGGGTAACACTGAAGCTTTCTTT. The encoded protein is CAWSVRGNTEAFF.

The CDR3: CASSKPTSGGPCTDTQYF. The CDR3, as DNA: TGTGCCAGCAGCAAACCCACTAGCGGGGGCCCTTGCACAGATACGCAGTATTTT. The rearrangement links TRBV21-1 to TRBJ2-3; the table calls TRBD2, which could not be checked here. TRBV21-1 is a documented pseudogene. The CDR3 has 18 amino acids.

This clonotype was picked up many times. The chain has TRBV10-3 and TRBJ2-1, with 12 nucleotides matching TRBD2. Germline assignment: CDR1 ENHRY and CDR2 SYGVKD. The CDR3 is made up of 14 amino acids. J lost 8 bases, V lost 6 bases, and 5 bases had no gene match. The CDR3 coding sequence is TGTGCCATCAGCGGACTAGCGGGAATACATGAGCAGTTCTTC. This sequence encodes CAISGLAGIHEQFF.

This clonotype occurred many times. The J gene is TRBJ1-4, the V gene TRBV11-2; TRBD1 agrees at 7 bases. The CDR3 spans 15 residues. The V gene end was trimmed by 1 base and the J gene end by 10 bases; junction bases not matched to a gene: 9. In germline, CDR1 is SGHAT, CDR2 FQNNGV. The CDR3 DNA reads as TGTGCCAGCAGCTTAGCGACAGGGTTTGGGGTAAAACTGTTTTTT. Translated: CASSLATGFGVKLFF.

Only a few counts were recorded for this clonotype. The genes are TRBV7-9 and TRBJ2-1; the D gene is possibly TRBD2 (5 bases). V lost 6 bases, J lost 5 bases, and 14 bases lay in between. The V gene's germline CDR1 is SEHNR and CDR2 FQNEAQ (reference sequence). There are 14 residues in the CDR3. The CDR3 coding sequence is TGTGCCAGCAGGGAAGAGGGCCTGGACAATGAGCAGTTCTTC. Protein sequence: CASREEGLDNEQFF.

The chain couples TRBV11-2 to TRBJ2-3; 8 bases map to TRBD1. This CDR3 is built from 15 residues. Per germline, CDR1 SGHAT and CDR2 FQNNGV. V was pared by 3 bases and J by 4 bases, with 6 bases of the junction left unmatched. The CDR3: CASSFRGQAADTQYF. The CDR3 nucleotides read TGTGCCAGCAGCTTCAGGGGACAGGCCGCAGATACGCAGTATTTT.